What follows describes a single T cell receptor beta chain. This record comes from a study of cytomegalovirus exposure and HLA in healthy donors. Assay: immunoSEQ multiplex PCR; the TCRdb copy retains only in-frame clones and omits some. The sample consists of about 58,000 clones, around nine tenths of them appearing once. The source of this sequence is a man between 18 and 29 years old in good health and CMV-seronegative. The material sequenced was PBMCs.

For the CDR3, the DNA is TGTGCCAGCAGCTTAGGGAGAGGTAACTATGGCTACACCTTC. It encodes CASSLGRGNYGYTF. This chain uses TRBV13 with TRBJ1-2; unclear D gene. Looked up from germline, CDR1 is PRHDT and CDR2 is FYEKMQ (reference sequence). The V gene lost 0 bases and the J gene lost 1 base, with 6 bases spanning the gap. The CDR3 is 14 amino acids.